Included here is one TCR beta chain sequence, with context. The sample originates from a study of blood T cell repertoires in COVID-19. On the study more broadly: Specimens from acute and convalescent COVID-19 originated in the United States, Italy and Spain. PBMCs, B-cell-depleted T cells, or T cells provided the cDNA or gDNA that made up the material.

The study assigned cohorts using participant-reported clinical history. The method was immunoSEQ multiplex PCR; TCRdb's version includes in-frame clones alone and lacks a portion of them. The data show 220,000 or so clones, with less than 90% seen just once and 6.8% held by the top ten. The sequence was obtained from a woman aged 40 to 49 who had recovered from COVID-19. The sample consisted of PBMCs or T cells enriched from blood (not recorded which).

CDR3 sequence reads: CASSQLGANTIYF. As DNA, the CDR3 is TGTGCCAGCAGCCAATTGGGGGCGAACACCATATATTTT. This chain joins TRBV14 and TRBJ1-3, with D possibly matching TRBD1 (6 bases). The CDR3 contains 13 residues. Germline lookup yields CDR1 SGHDN and CDR2 FVKESK. V was shortened by 2 bases and J by 7 bases, with 9 bases between the two germline ends.